This T cell receptor beta chain is from a study of radiation and T cells in renal cell carcinoma. Study observations and caveats: Intratumoral heterogeneity was not captured in these approximately 1 g regions.

In regard to this clone: Its antigen remains unknown.

Germline CDR1 is WSHSY and CDR2 is SAAADI. Germline trimming cut 6 bases from V and 6 bases from J; bases unmatched to any gene: 7. CDR3 length: 15 residues. Treatment in this sample: 15 Gy SBRT to primary tumor, nephrectomy 4 weeks later. Nephrectomy followed 15 Gy stereotactic body radiation by 4 weeks. Profiled with immunoSEQ multiplex PCR; TCRdb holds only in-frame clones, not every one. The sample has around 19,000 clones, under 55% seen once. The sequence was collected from a man aged 50 to 60 with renal cell carcinoma. Material: tumor tissue, obtained from a patient whose treatment included radiotherapy and nephrectomy. The chain uses TRBV10-2 and TRBJ2-1, with TRBD1 matching over 11 bases. The CDR3 protein is CASSMGQGDVNEQFF. CDR3 DNA sequence: TGCGCCAGCAGCATGGGACAGGGGGATGTCAATGAGCAGTTCTTC.